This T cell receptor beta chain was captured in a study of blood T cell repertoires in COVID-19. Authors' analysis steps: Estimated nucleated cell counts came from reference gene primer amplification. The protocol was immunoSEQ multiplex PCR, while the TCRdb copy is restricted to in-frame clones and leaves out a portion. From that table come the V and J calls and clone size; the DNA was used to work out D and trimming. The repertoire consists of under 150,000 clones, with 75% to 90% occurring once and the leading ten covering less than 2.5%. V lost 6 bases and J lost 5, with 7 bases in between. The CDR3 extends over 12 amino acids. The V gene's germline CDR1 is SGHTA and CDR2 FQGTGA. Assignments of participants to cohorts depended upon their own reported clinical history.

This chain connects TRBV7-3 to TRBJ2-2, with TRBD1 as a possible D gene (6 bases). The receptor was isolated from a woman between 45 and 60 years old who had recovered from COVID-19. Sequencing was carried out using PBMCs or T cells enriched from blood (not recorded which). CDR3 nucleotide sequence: TGTGCCAGCAGTCAGGGGACCGGGGAGCTGTTTTTT. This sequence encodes CASSQGTGELFF.